Below, 31 T cell receptor beta chains from the same sample are listed, as sequenced in a study of blood T cell repertoires in COVID-19. The method was immunoSEQ multiplex PCR; TCRdb's version includes in-frame clones alone and lacks a portion of them. The sample has tens of thousands of clones; around 90% are singletons. Sequencing was carried out using peripheral blood. These receptors were obtained from a woman in her forties or fifties in a cohort sampled during active COVID-19.

The J gene is TRBJ1-5, the V gene TRBV15; no reliable D call. The germline CDR1 and CDR2 sequences are LNHNV and YYDKDF (reference sequence). Trimming left V 1 base short and J 0 bases short, with 7 bases between. This CDR3 region has 15 residues. The CDR3 is CATSRGSYSNQPQHF. The CDR3 DNA follows: TGTGCCACCAGCAGAGGCAGTTATAGCAATCAGCCCCAGCATTTT.

This chain connects TRBV10-2 to TRBJ1-3; no definite D call. Trimming took off 0 bases at V and 0 bases at J, with 9 bases between the two ends. The CDR3 spans 16 residues. In germline, CDR1 is WSHSY, CDR2 SAAADI. CDR3 bases: TGCGCCAGCAGTGAGTCGATCAGGTACTCTGGAAACACCATATATTTT. Encoded protein: CASSESIRYSGNTIYF.

The V and J genes are TRBV10-3 and TRBJ2-5; maybe TRBD1 (5 bases). Per the germline V gene, CDR1 is ENHRY and CDR2 is SYGVKD. The CDR3 consists of 15 residues. Trimming cost V 3 bases and J 4 bases, with 15 bases left between them. This CDR3 reads CAISDSGRVGETQYF. The CDR3 coding sequence is TGTGCCATCAGTGACTCGGGCAGGGTAGGAGAGACCCAGTACTTC.

This chain links TRBV6-5 with TRBJ1-2; TRBD1 might be the D (6 bases). The CDR3 is made up of 13 amino acids. Germline-derived CDR1 and CDR2 are MNHEY and SVGAGI. V was clipped by 7 bases and J by 0 bases, with 9 bases between them. The CDR3 loop reads CASNGQPNYGYTF. The CDR3, as DNA: TGTGCCAGCAATGGACAGCCTAACTATGGCTACACCTTC.

This rearrangement joins TRBV2 to TRBJ2-2; D is unclear. The CDR3 has 12 amino acids. Germline-derived CDR1 and CDR2 are SNHLY and FYNNEI. V lost 7 bases, J lost 4 bases, and 7 bases lay in between. The CDR3 region has the DNA TGTGCCAGCACTACGGGCACCGGGGAGCTGTTTTTT. The encoded protein is CASTTGTGELFF.

The V gene is TRBV4-1, the J gene TRBJ2-4, with 7 bases fitting TRBD1. V trimming: 2 bases; J trimming: 0 bases; junction bases outside the gene matches: 4. Germline-derived CDR1 and CDR2 are MGHRA and YSYEKL. This CDR3 contains 16 residues. This CDR3 reads CASSQQQGRAKNIQYF. The CDR3, as DNA: TGCGCCAGCAGCCAACAACAGGGGAGAGCCAAAAACATTCAGTACTTC.

About this clone itself: Other DNA variants within this sample encode the same CDR3. This chain uses TRBV5-1 with TRBJ2-7, with D hard to call. This CDR3 has 13 amino acids. Trimming took off 1 base at V and 0 bases at J, with 5 bases between the two ends. The germline V gene encodes CDR1 SGHRS and CDR2 YFSETQ. In nucleotides, the CDR3 is TGCGCCAGCAGCTTGACGGTCTCCTACGAGCAGTACTTC. Encoded protein: CASSLTVSYEQYF.

The rearrangement links TRBV2 to TRBJ2-1; D possibly corresponds to TRBD1 (5 bases). The CDR3 consists of 12 residues. CDR1 SNHLY and CDR2 FYNNEI come from the germline V gene. The V gene lost 4 bases and the J gene lost 8 bases, with 9 bases spanning the gap. This CDR3 is CASSAQGHEQFF. The CDR3 DNA reads TGTGCCAGCAGTGCCCAGGGCCATGAGCAGTTCTTC. Based on the CDR3 plus reference TRBV2 and TRBJ2-1, the full variable domain is EPEVTQTPSHQVTQMGQEVILRCVPISNHLYFYWYRQILGQKVEFLVSFYNNEISEKSEIFDDQFSVERPDGSNFTLKIRSTKLEDSAMYFCASSAQGHEQFFGPGTRLTVL.

The chain has TRBV2 and TRBJ2-3; D is perhaps TRBD2 (5 bases). In germline, CDR1 is SNHLY, CDR2 FYNNEI. The V and J ends lost 7 bases and 4 bases respectively, with 18 bases between them. The CDR3 is 15 amino acids. The CDR3 nucleotides are TGTGCCAGCATAGAGGGCTCCCTGCAAGCAGATACGCAGTATTTT. Protein product: CASIEGSLQADTQYF.

V and J are TRBV28 and TRBJ1-1; TRBD1 matches 7 bases. Germline V gene sequence: CDR1 MDHEN, CDR2 SYDVKM. The CDR3 runs 15 residues. V trimming: 2 bases; J trimming: 4 bases; junction bases outside the gene matches: 7. The CDR3 protein is CASSLQTGIGTEAFF. The CDR3 DNA reads TGTGCCAGCAGTTTACAGACAGGGATAGGCACTGAAGCTTTCTTT. Full variable domain (remainder filled in from reference TRBV28 and TRBJ1-1): DVKVTQSSRYLVKRTGEKVFLECVQDMDHENMFWYRQDPGLGLRLIYFSYDVKMKEKGDIPEGYSVSREKKERFSLILESASTNQTSMYLCASSLQTGIGTEAFFGQGTRLTVV.

The rearrangement joins TRBV27 to TRBJ2-7; no clear D gene. V gave up 3 bases and J gave up 3 bases, with 12 bases separating them. This CDR3 has 14 amino acids. Germline values: CDR1 MNHEY, CDR2 SMNVEV (reference sequence). This chain's CDR3 is CASSFSQIRYEQYF. The CDR3 coding sequence is TGTGCCAGCAGTTTTTCGCAGATTCGCTACGAGCAGTACTTC.

This clone was recorded only once. The chain uses TRBV6-5 and TRBJ2-1; 9 nucleotides align to TRBD2. The CDR3 sequence is 15 residues long. Trimming removed 5 bases from V and 16 bases from J; junction bases left unmatched: 18. From germline, CDR1 is MNHEY and CDR2 SVGAGI. The CDR3 reads CASSLPGLAPAGGFF. Here the CDR3 DNA reads TGTGCCAGCAGTCTCCCGGGACTAGCCCCGGCGGGGGGATTCTTC.

The chain combines TRBV19 with TRBJ1-5; no clear D. CDR3 length equals 13 residues. V was clipped by 4 bases and J by 4 bases, with 8 bases between them. The germline V gene encodes CDR1 LNHDA and CDR2 SQIVND (reference sequence). CDR3 sequence: CASSTRVNQPQHF. In DNA, the CDR3 is TGTGCCAGTAGTACCCGGGTAAATCAGCCCCAGCATTTT.

This chain joins TRBV14 and TRBJ1-2, with TRBD1 matching 8 bases. Trimming removed 6 bases from V and 7 bases from J; junction bases left unmatched: 4. This CDR3 spans 12 amino acids. The germline gives CDR1 SGHDN, CDR2 FVKESK. The CDR3 reads CASSSDRVGYTF. In DNA, the CDR3 is TGTGCCAGCAGTTCGGACAGGGTTGGCTACACCTTC.

This chain links TRBV6-2 or TRBV6-3 with TRBJ2-3, with a tentative D call TRBD2 (5 bases). The V end was cut by 4 bases, the J end by 0 bases, with 14 bases between. The CDR3 is made up of 16 amino acids. The germline V gene encodes CDR1 MNHEY and CDR2 SVGEGT. The CDR3 loop reads CASSFSAVPSTDTQYF. DNA for the CDR3: TGTGCCAGCAGTTTTTCAGCGGTACCTAGCACAGATACGCAGTATTTT.

The rearrangement links TRBV29-1 to TRBJ1-5, with 8 bases that match TRBD1. CDR3 size: 14 residues. Germline V gives CDR1 SQVTM, CDR2 ANQGSEA. V shed 6 bases, J shed 5 bases, and the junction held 9 bases outside the gene matches. The CDR3 sequence is CSVAQGGADQPQHF. The CDR3 DNA reads as TGCAGCGTAGCACAGGGGGGAGCGGATCAGCCCCAGCATTTT.

This sequence joins TRBV5-1 and TRBJ2-1; 7 nucleotides align to TRBD2. The CDR3 spans 15 residues. Germline CDR1 reads SGHRS; CDR2 reads YFSETQ. Unmatched junction bases numbered 6, after V lost 3 bases and J lost 3 bases. The CDR3 region is CASSSSSGLYNEQFF. The CDR3 nucleotides are TGCGCCAGCAGCTCATCTAGCGGACTCTACAATGAGCAGTTCTTC.

Only a few counts were recorded for this clone. V usage is TRBV7-8 and J usage is TRBJ2-7; 10 bases align to TRBD1. CDR1 and CDR2 (germline): SGHVS, FQNEAQ. CDR3 length: 16 amino acids. Trimming cost V 5 bases and J 2 bases; bases outside gene matches: 9. CDR3 sequence reads: CASSEGGTGATYEQYF. CDR3 nucleotide sequence: TGTGCCAGCAGCGAAGGGGGGACAGGGGCCACCTACGAGCAGTACTTC.

Points on this clone: Within the sample, other DNA sequences also encode this same CDR3. The J gene is TRBJ2-7, the V gene TRBV5-1; the D gene is possibly TRBD2 (6 bases). V was clipped by 5 bases and J by 0 bases, with 15 bases between them. In germline, CDR1 is SGHRS, CDR2 YFSETQ. The CDR3 is 15 residues long. The CDR3 DNA sequence: TGCGCCAGCAGGAGGGACTCCATCAACTCCTACGAGCAGTACTTC. Amino acid sequence: CASRRDSINSYEQYF.

This rearrangement joins TRBV6-5 to TRBJ2-5; TRBD2 matches 10 bases. The CDR3 runs 15 residues. V shed 5 bases, J shed 1 base, and the junction held 4 bases outside the gene matches. Looked up from germline, CDR1 is MNHEY and CDR2 is SVGAGI. Here the CDR3 reads CASSRLAGPQETQYF. In nucleotides, the CDR3 is TGTGCCAGCAGTAGACTAGCGGGCCCCCAAGAGACCCAGTACTTC.

The rearrangement links TRBV19 to TRBJ2-2, with 12 bases fitting TRBD2. Germline V CDR1 and CDR2: LNHDA, SQIVND (reference sequence). This CDR3 has 18 residues. V shed 5 bases and J 5 bases; nucleotides not matched to a gene: 12. The CDR3 loop reads CASSSGLAGLTGTGELFF. For the CDR3, the DNA is TGTGCCAGTAGTTCGGGACTAGCGGGCCTCACGGGGACCGGGGAGCTGTTTTTT.

This rearrangement joins TRBV27 to TRBJ2-3; 7 bases line up with TRBD2. Germline CDR1 and CDR2: MNHEY and SMNVEV (reference sequence). Trimming took 5 bases from V and 2 from J; bases not matched to a gene: 7. This CDR3 is 15 amino acids long. The CDR3 DNA reads as TGTGCCAGCAGTCCCGGGACTACCTACACAGATACGCAGTATTTT. Its translation is CASSPGTTYTDTQYF.

This clone was seen a few times. This chain links TRBV10-1 with TRBJ2-7; 9 bases are a match to TRBD1. The CDR3 has 15 amino acids. With V trimmed by 4 bases and J by 5 bases, 9 bases remained unmatched. The germline CDR1 and CDR2 sequences are WNHNN and SYGVQD (reference sequence). CDR3 nucleotides: TGCGCCAGCAGTGCCTCCGGGACAGGGTTCCACGAGCAGTACTTC. Encoded protein: CASSASGTGFHEQYF.

The rearrangement links TRBV4-2 to TRBJ2-2; 14 nucleotides align to TRBD2. The length of the CDR3 is 17 residues. Germline-derived CDR1 and CDR2 are LGHNA and YNFKEQ. V dropped 3 bases and J dropped 5; count of bases not matched to a gene: 5. The CDR3 nucleotides are TGTGCCAGCAGCCATCCGACTAGCGGGAGGGGGACCGGGGAGCTGTTTTTT. It encodes CASSHPTSGRGTGELFF.

The CDR3 sequence is CASSSGGSPGTNYGYTF. As DNA, the CDR3 is TGTGCCAGCAGCTCCGGAGGGTCACCCGGGACCAACTATGGCTACACCTTC. V usage is TRBV13 and J usage is TRBJ1-2; maybe TRBD1 (5 bases). This CDR3 spans 17 amino acids. CDR1 and CDR2 from the germline V gene are PRHDT and FYEKMQ (reference sequence). Deletions cut 4 bases from V and 2 bases from J, with 20 bases between.

This clone was observed a few times. The chain has TRBV6-5 and TRBJ2-7, with TRBD2 matching 11 bases. Germline assignment: CDR1 MNHEY and CDR2 SVGAGI. V gave up 2 bases and J gave up 0 bases; unmatched junction bases: 3. This CDR3 region has 16 residues. CDR3 amino acids: CASSYHGTSGSYEQYF. The CDR3, as DNA: TGTGCCAGCAGTTACCACGGGACTAGCGGCTCCTACGAGCAGTACTTC.

This chain uses TRBV5-1 with TRBJ2-1, with 9 bases identical to TRBD1. The CDR3 runs 13 residues. Germline lookup yields CDR1 SGHRS and CDR2 YFSETQ. V shed 4 bases, J shed 7 bases, and the junction held 3 bases outside the gene matches. The CDR3, as DNA: TGCGCCAGCAGCATCGGGACAGGGAATGAGCAGTTCTTC. It translates to CASSIGTGNEQFF.

The V gene is TRBV6-5, the J gene TRBJ2-3; no clear D. The CDR3 runs 16 residues. CDR1 is MNHEY, CDR2 SVGAGI, per germline. V gave up 4 bases and J gave up 0 bases, with 14 bases separating them. CDR3 residues: CASSSSSSLSTDTQYF. Here the CDR3 DNA reads TGTGCCAGCAGTTCTTCATCAAGCCTTAGCACAGATACGCAGTATTTT.

The chain employs TRBV5-8 and TRBJ2-1; 12 bases are shared with TRBD2. The ends lost 4 bases at V and 1 base at J; junction bases unmatched: 9. Germline CDR1 is SGHTS and CDR2 is YDEGEE. This CDR3 comprises 18 residues. The CDR3 region is CASSQLAGGPHSYNEQFF. The CDR3 region has the DNA TGTGCCAGCAGCCAGCTAGCGGGAGGGCCTCATTCCTACAATGAGCAGTTCTTC.

The J gene is TRBJ1-5, the V gene TRBV2; D may be TRBD1 (5 bases). The CDR3 runs 15 residues. Germline lookup yields CDR1 SNHLY and CDR2 FYNNEI. Trimming shortened V by 5 bases and J by 4 bases, and 15 bases separated the two germline ends. The CDR3 bases are TGTGCCAGCAGTTACCCTAGACAGCTTAATCAGCCCCAGCATTTT. Translated, it gives CASSYPRQLNQPQHF.

The V and J genes are TRBV2 and TRBJ2-1; D remains ambiguous. Trimming left V 1 base short and J 6 bases short, with 19 bases between. The V gene's germline CDR1 is SNHLY and CDR2 FYNNEI. The CDR3 length is 17 residues. The CDR3 DNA reads TGTGCCAGCAGTGAAGTCAACTTTGGTGAAGTAGTCAATGAGCAGTTCTTC. It codes for CASSEVNFGEVVNEQFF.